The 25 T cell receptor beta chains in this list originate from one sample, sequenced in a study of breast tumors, draining lymph nodes, adjacent tissues. Axillary draining lymph nodes of breast cancer patients supplied the node samples. TCRdb independently ran MiXCR on the multiplex PCR reads; one entry per CDR3 protein. This sample carries 200,000 to 250,000 distinct CDR3 sequences, under 40% of them seen once, and the ten largest clones take approximately 4%. The source material was axillary lymph node tissue. These TCRs come from a female donor with breast cancer. Some clones in this sample may be carry-over from other donors' samples.

This clonotype was recorded many times. The chain is built from TRBV7-9 and TRBJ1-4, with no clear D. Deletions cut 1 base from V and 7 bases from J, with 13 bases between. The CDR3 is made up of 15 amino acids. CDR1 and CDR2 from the germline V gene are SEHNR and FQNEAQ (reference sequence). CDR3 sequence: CASSLDGGYGEKLFF. The CDR3 DNA is TGTGCCAGCAGCTTAGATGGAGGGTACGGTGAAAAACTGTTTTTT.

This chain connects TRBV14 to TRBJ2-7; 11 bases line up with TRBD2. The CDR3 spans 18 residues. The V gene end was trimmed by 2 bases and the J gene end by 1 base; junction bases not matched to a gene: 10. The germline CDR1 and CDR2 sequences are SGHDN and FVKESK. DNA of the CDR3: TGTGCCAGCAGCCAAAAAGGACTAGCGGGTGGCCCATCCTACGAGCAGTACTTC. Its protein product is CASSQKGLAGGPSYEQYF.

The genes are TRBV7-3 and TRBJ2-7; no definite D call. The V and J ends lost 2 bases and 4 bases respectively, with 9 bases between them. Germline CDR1 reads SGHTA; CDR2 reads FQGTGA. This CDR3 is 13 amino acids long. CDR3 nucleotides: TGTGCCAGCAGCTTAGCCCCGCGGTACGAGCAGTACTTC. This codes for CASSLAPRYEQYF.

On this clonotype: The missing conserved phenylalanine or tryptophan at the end of this CDR3 makes a read error likely. The chain joins TRBV9 to TRBJ1-2; D uncertain. The CDR3 has 13 residues. The V end was cut by 4 bases, the J end by 8 bases, with 15 bases between. The germline V gene has CDR1 SGDLS and CDR2 YYNGEE. The CDR3 region is CASSLEGNGGYTS. CDR3 DNA sequence: TGTGCCAGCAGCTTGGAAGGCAACGGGGGCTACACCTCC.

Regarding this clonotype: A much bigger clone sits one base away, suggesting this may be a read error. This is likely a read error, given that the CDR3 carries no conserved phenylalanine or tryptophan at its end. The chain joins TRBV5-6 to TRBJ1-5, with 11 bases identical to TRBD1. Trimming at V came to 3 bases and at J to 5 bases, leaving 4 bases not matched to a gene. CDR1 is SGHDT and CDR2 is YYEEEE in the germline V gene. The CDR3 extends over 15 amino acids. The CDR3 nucleotides read TGTGCCAGCAGCTCAAGGACAGGGGGCGATCAGCCCCAGCATTTG. Its translation: CASSSRTGGDQPQHL.

This clonotype was recorded a few times. This sequence joins TRBV28 and TRBJ2-7; 8 bases line up with TRBD2. In germline, CDR1 is MDHEN, CDR2 SYDVKM. With 6 bases clipped from V and 3 bases from J, the junction kept 4 bases outside the gene matches. There are 13 residues in the CDR3. The CDR3 is CASRPSGSYEQYF. DNA for the CDR3: TGTGCCAGCAGGCCCAGCGGGAGCTACGAGCAGTACTTC.

V is TRBV12-3 or TRBV12-4 and J is TRBJ1-1; TRBD1 matches at 12 bases. There are 15 residues in the CDR3. With V trimmed by 5 bases and J by 7 bases, 8 bases remained unmatched. CDR3 bases: TGTGCCAGCAGTCTTAGGGACAGGGGGCGTCATGAAGCTTTCTTT. This encodes CASSLRDRGRHEAFF.

The chain joins TRBV5-1 to TRBJ2-7, with 7 bases fitting TRBD1. The CDR3 runs 13 residues. Germline V CDR1 and CDR2: SGHRS, YFSETQ. J lost 2 bases, V lost 4 bases, and 3 bases had no gene match. The CDR3 region has the DNA TGCGCCAGCAGCCGGGGACAGACCTACGAGCAGTACTTC. Residues: CASSRGQTYEQYF.

This clonotype was counted at least ten times. The chain employs TRBV2 and TRBJ1-3, with D perhaps matching TRBD1 (5 bases). The CDR3 runs 14 residues. V was cut by 7 bases and J by 0 bases, with 10 bases left in between. The germline V gene has CDR1 SNHLY and CDR2 FYNNEI. The CDR3 DNA reads as TGTGCCAGCAATCAGGGTCTCTCTGGAAACACCATATATTTT. This translates into CASNQGLSGNTIYF.

This clonotype was detected many times. The chain uses TRBV5-8 and TRBJ1-4, with D perhaps matching TRBD1 (6 bases). The germline gives CDR1 SGHTS, CDR2 YDEGEE. V lost 3 bases, J lost 4 bases, and 10 bases lay in between. This CDR3 contains 14 residues. CDR3 nucleotides: TGTGCCAGCAGCTCGGGGGCGTTTAATGAAAAACTGTTTTTT. Translated, it gives CASSSGAFNEKLFF.

This chain connects TRBV2 to TRBJ1-2, with 12 bases lining up with TRBD1. Looked up from germline, CDR1 is SNHLY and CDR2 is FYNNEI. The trim removed 6 bases at V and 8 bases at J, leaving 10 bases unmatched. This CDR3 region has 15 residues. This CDR3 reads CASRPGTGGRAGYTF. The CDR3, as DNA: TGTGCCAGCAGACCCGGGACAGGGGGCAGAGCCGGCTACACCTTC. The whole variable domain, filled in from reference TRBV2 and TRBJ1-2, reads EPEVTQTPSHQVTQMGQEVILRCVPISNHLYFYWYRQILGQKVEFLVSFYNNEISEKSEIFDDQFSVERPDGSNFTLKIRSTKLEDSAMYFCASRPGTGGRAGYTFGSGTRLTVV.

This clonotype was picked up a small number of times. V and J are TRBV6-5 and TRBJ2-2; TRBD2 might be the D (5 bases). Germline V lookup: CDR1 MNHEY, CDR2 SVGAGI. The CDR3 contains 16 residues. Between the trimmed V and J ends, which lost 0 bases and 6 bases, there was a span of 14 bases. The CDR3 DNA follows: TGTGCCAGCAGTTACTCTTTCCAGGCCGGGGCCGGGGAGCTGTTTTTT. Encoded protein: CASSYSFQAGAGELFF.

As to this clonotype: One end of the junction fails to match germline, which may point to a read error. The CDR3 loop reads CANSPGTGVNVLTF. The CDR3 region has the DNA TGTGCCAACAGTCCGGGGACAGGGGTAAACGTCCTGACTTTC. The chain uses TRBV6-5 and TRBJ2-6, with 10 bases fitting TRBD1. The CDR3 contains 14 residues. Per the germline V gene, CDR1 is MNHEY and CDR2 is SVGAGI.

On this clonotype itself: A much larger clone differs from this one at a single base, so this may be a read error. The genes are TRBV6-5 and TRBJ1-4; D gene unclear. The CDR3 is made up of 10 amino acids. The germline V gene has CDR1 MNHEY and CDR2 SVGAGI. Trimming cost V 8 bases and J 8 bases, with 6 bases left between them. CDR3 sequence reads: CASGREKLFF. CDR3 sequence (DNA): TGTGCCAGCGGACGGGAAAAACTGTTTTTT.

The V call is TRBV7-9, the J call TRBJ2-1; D is possibly TRBD1 or TRBD2 (5 bases each). V lost 3 bases, J lost 16 bases, and 16 bases lay in between. CDR1 is SEHNR and CDR2 is FQNEAQ in the germline V gene (reference sequence). CDR3 length: 12 residues. Here the CDR3 reads CASSLPRDPPFF. The CDR3 DNA follows: TGTGCCAGCAGCTTGCCACGGGACCCTCCCTTCTTC.

Ten or more counts support this clonotype. The chain couples TRBV6-4 to TRBJ2-1; either TRBD1 or TRBD2 may supply D (6 bases each). From germline, CDR1 is MRHNA and CDR2 SNTAGT. V lost 10 bases, J lost 10 bases, and 20 bases lay in between. The CDR3 extends over 13 amino acids. CDR3 nucleotide sequence: TGTGCCACCCCAGGGGTTACGGGGAGGGAGCAGTTCTTC. Translating gives CATPGVTGREQFF.

This clonotype has ten or more counts. This chain links TRBV24-1 with TRBJ2-3; D is unresolved. Germline V gives CDR1 KGHDR, CDR2 SFDVKD. This CDR3 comprises 14 residues. Trimming took off 0 bases at V and 4 bases at J, with 7 bases between the two ends. The CDR3, as DNA: TGTGCCACCAGTGATTTGATGCGCCCAGATACGCAGTATTTT. This gives the protein CATSDLMRPDTQYF.

Points on this clonotype: This may be a read error: a much more frequent sequence differs by one nucleotide. This rearrangement joins TRBV7-8 to TRBJ2-3; D call uncertain. The CDR3 is 12 amino acids. Germline CDR1 and CDR2: SGHVS and FQNEAQ. The ends were cut back, 9 bases at V and 4 bases at J, with 11 bases in the middle. The CDR3 here is CASTSNADTQYF. The CDR3 bases are TGTGCCAGTACGTCCAACGCAGATACGCAGTATTTT.

This clonotype was counted at least ten times. This chain connects TRBV12-3 or TRBV12-4 to TRBJ1-2; the D is unclear. The CDR3 loop spans 12 amino acids. Trimming took 4 bases from V and 8 from J, leaving 11 bases between them. CDR3 region: CASSYPPGGYTF. DNA of the CDR3: TGTGCCAGCAGTTACCCCCCGGGGGGCTACACCTTC.

This clonotype was picked up many times. This rearrangement joins TRBV12-3 or TRBV12-4 to TRBJ1-5; possible D gene TRBD1, 5 bases. Trimming took 10 bases from V and 3 from J, leaving 19 bases between them. CDR3 length: 15 residues. The CDR3 reads CATRAGPGVNQPQHF. DNA of the CDR3: TGTGCCACCAGGGCGGGCCCCGGGGTCAATCAGCCCCAGCATTTT.

This clonotype was seen many times. This chain uses TRBV12-3 or TRBV12-4 with TRBJ2-5; 12 nucleotides align to TRBD1. The CDR3 is 15 amino acids. J was trimmed by 5 bases and V by 5 bases; bases with no gene match: 6. CDR3 sequence: CASSGGDRGPETQYF. DNA for the CDR3: TGTGCCAGCAGTGGGGGGGACAGGGGGCCTGAGACCCAGTACTTC.

In its sample, this clonotype was seen a few times. A much larger clone sits a single nucleotide away, making a read error possible. The rearrangement links TRBV9 to TRBJ2-7; unclear D gene. Germline-derived CDR1 and CDR2 are SGDLS and YYNGEE. The CDR3 sequence is 13 residues long. DNA of the CDR3: TGTGCCAGCAATTTGGACGGCACCTACGGGCAGTACTTC. Its protein product is CASNLDGTYGQYF.

This clonotype was recorded at least ten times. This chain joins TRBV29-1 and TRBJ2-1; 11 positions match TRBD2. CDR1 and CDR2 from the germline V gene are SQVTM and ANQGSEA. V lost 4 bases and J lost 4; bases outside the gene matches: 9. There are 16 residues in the CDR3. The CDR3 here is CSVGGASGGYYNEQFF. The CDR3 DNA reads as TGCAGCGTTGGAGGGGCTAGCGGGGGGTATTACAATGAGCAGTTCTTC.

At least ten counts were recorded for this clonotype. The gene calls are TRBV7-2 and TRBJ1-5, with TRBD1 identical over 7 bases. The CDR3 runs to 14 residues. V lost 3 bases to trimming and J lost 1 base; unmatched junction nucleotides: 0. Germline CDR1 SGHTA, CDR2 FQGNSA. The CDR3 is CASSLGQSNQPQHF. The CDR3 DNA follows: TGTGCCAGCAGCTTGGGACAGAGCAATCAGCCCCAGCATTTT.

Many counts were recorded for this clonotype. The genes are TRBV19 and TRBJ1-6; D gene uncertain. The CDR3 is 13 residues long. V lost 8 bases to trimming and J lost 13 bases, with 18 bases between them. Germline V gives CDR1 LNHDA, CDR2 SQIVND (reference sequence). CDR3 in amino acids: CASATEDSSPLHF. Here the CDR3 DNA reads TGTGCCAGTGCGACGGAAGATTCTAGCCCCCTCCACTTT.